This TCR beta chain was captured in a study of T cells in Graves' hyperthyroidism and ophthalmopathy. RNA transcripts gave rise to amplified TCR beta CDR3 regions. HTBI primers were employed in a first-round RT-PCR of the TCR CDR3. TCRdb independently ran MiXCR on the multiplex PCR reads; one entry per CDR3 protein. In the table there are about 530,000 distinct CDR3 sequences, more than 15% of which are singletons. This clonotype occurred a few times. There are 15 residues in the CDR3. Trimming removed 6 bases from V and 5 bases from J; junction bases left unmatched: 6. CDR1 is MNHNS and CDR2 is SASEGT in the germline V gene.

Sequencing was performed on blood. The source is a woman between 18 and 29 years old with Graves' ophthalmopathy. The chain couples TRBV6-1 to TRBJ2-3; TRBD2 aligns across 12 bases. The chain's CDR3 is CASRVGLAGQDTQYF. The CDR3 DNA sequence: TGTGCCAGCAGAGTCGGACTAGCGGGGCAAGATACGCAGTATTTT.